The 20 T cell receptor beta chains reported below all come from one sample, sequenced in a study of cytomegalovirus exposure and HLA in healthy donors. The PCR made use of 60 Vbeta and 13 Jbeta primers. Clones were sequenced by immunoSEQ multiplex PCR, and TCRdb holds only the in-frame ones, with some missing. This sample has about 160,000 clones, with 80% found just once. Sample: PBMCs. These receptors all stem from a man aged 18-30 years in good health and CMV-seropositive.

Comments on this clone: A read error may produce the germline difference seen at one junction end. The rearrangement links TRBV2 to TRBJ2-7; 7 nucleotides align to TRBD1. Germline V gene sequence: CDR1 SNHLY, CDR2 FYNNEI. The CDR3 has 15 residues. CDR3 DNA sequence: TGTGCCGCAACCCCCCCAGGGACAGTAACCTACGGGCAGTACTTC. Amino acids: CAATPPGTVTYGQYF. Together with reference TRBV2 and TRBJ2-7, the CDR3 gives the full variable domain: EPEVTQTPSHQVTQMGQEVILRCVPISNHLYFYWYRQILGQKVEFLVSFYNNEISEKSEIFDDQFSVERPDGSNFTLKIRSTKLEDSAMYFCAATPPGTVTYGQYFGPGTRLTVT.

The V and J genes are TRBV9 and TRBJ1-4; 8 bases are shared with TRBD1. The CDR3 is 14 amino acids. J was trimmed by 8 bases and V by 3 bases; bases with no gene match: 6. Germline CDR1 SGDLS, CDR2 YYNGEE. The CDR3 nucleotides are TGTGCCAGCAGCGCTGAGACAGGGGACGAAAAACTGTTTTTT. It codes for CASSAETGDEKLFF.

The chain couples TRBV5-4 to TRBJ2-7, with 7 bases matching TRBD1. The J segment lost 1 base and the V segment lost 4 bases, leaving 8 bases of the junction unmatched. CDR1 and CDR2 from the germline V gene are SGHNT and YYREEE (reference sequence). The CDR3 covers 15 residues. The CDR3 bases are TGTGCCAGCAGCCGAGGGGGCGTGAGATCCTACGAGCAGTACTTC. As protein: CASSRGGVRSYEQYF.

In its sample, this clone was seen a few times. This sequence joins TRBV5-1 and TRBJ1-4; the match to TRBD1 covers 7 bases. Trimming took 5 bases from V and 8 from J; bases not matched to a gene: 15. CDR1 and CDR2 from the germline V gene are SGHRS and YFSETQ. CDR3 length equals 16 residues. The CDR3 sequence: CASSFDGRGGEEKLFF. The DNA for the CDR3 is TGCGCCAGCAGTTTTGATGGAAGAGGGGGCGAGGAAAAACTGTTTTTT.

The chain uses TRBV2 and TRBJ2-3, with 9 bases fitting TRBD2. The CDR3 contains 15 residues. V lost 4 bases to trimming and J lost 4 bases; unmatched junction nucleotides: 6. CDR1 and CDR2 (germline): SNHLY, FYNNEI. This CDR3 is CASSGGGGASDTQYF. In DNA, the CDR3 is TGTGCCAGCAGTGGGGGCGGGGGGGCCTCAGATACGCAGTATTTT.

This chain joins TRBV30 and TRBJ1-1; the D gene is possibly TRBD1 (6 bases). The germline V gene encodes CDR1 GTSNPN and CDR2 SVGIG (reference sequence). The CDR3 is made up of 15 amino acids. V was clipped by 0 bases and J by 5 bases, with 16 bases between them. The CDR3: CAWSVLIGGGTEAFF. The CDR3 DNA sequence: TGTGCCTGGAGTGTACTTATTGGGGGCGGTACTGAAGCTTTCTTT.

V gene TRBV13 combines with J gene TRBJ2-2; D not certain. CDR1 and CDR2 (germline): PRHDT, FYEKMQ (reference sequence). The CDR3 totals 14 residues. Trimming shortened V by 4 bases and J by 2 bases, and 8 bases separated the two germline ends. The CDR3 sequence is CASSYELNTGELFF. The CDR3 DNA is TGTGCCAGCAGCTACGAACTAAACACCGGGGAGCTGTTTTTT. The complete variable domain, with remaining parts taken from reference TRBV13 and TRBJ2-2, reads AAGVIQSPRHLIKEKRETATLKCYPIPRHDTVYWYQQGPGQDPQFLISFYEKMQSDKGSIPDRFSAQQFSDYHSELNMSSLELGDSALYFCASSYELNTGELFFGEGSRLTVL.

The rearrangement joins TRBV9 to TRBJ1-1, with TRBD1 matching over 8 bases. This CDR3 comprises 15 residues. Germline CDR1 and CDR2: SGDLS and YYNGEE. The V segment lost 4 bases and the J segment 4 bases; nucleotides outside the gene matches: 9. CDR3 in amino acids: CASSPRQGTLTEAFF. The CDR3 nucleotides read TGTGCCAGCAGCCCCCGACAGGGGACGCTCACTGAAGCTTTCTTT. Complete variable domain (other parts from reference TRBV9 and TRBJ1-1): DSGVTQTPKHLITATGQRVTLRCSPRSGDLSVYWYQQSLDQGLQFLIQYYNGEERAKGNILERFSAQQFPDLHSELNLSSLELGDSALYFCASSPRQGTLTEAFFGQGTRLTVV.

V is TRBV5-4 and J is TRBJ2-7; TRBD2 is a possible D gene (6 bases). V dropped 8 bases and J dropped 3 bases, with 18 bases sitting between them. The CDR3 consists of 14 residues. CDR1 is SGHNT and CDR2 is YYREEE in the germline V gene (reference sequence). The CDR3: CASTGGNGNYEQYF. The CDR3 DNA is TGTGCCAGTACCGGCGGGAATGGAAACTACGAGCAGTACTTC. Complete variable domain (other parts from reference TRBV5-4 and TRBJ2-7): ETGVTQSPTHLIKTRGQQVTLRCSSQSGHNTVSWYQQALGQGPQFIFQYYREEENGRGNFPPRFSGLQFPNYSSELNVNALELDDSALYLCASTGGNGNYEQYFGPGTRLTVT.

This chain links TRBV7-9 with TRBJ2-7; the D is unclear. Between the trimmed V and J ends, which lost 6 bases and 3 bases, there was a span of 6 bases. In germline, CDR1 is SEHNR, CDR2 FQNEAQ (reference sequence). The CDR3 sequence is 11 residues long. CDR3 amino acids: CASSPNYEQYF. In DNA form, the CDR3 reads TGTGCCAGCAGTCCCAACTACGAGCAGTACTTC.

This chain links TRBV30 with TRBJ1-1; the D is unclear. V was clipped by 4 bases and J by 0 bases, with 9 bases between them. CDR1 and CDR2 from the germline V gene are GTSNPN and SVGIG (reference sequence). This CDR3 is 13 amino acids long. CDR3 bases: TGTGCCTGGACCCCAGGATTGAACACTGAAGCTTTCTTT. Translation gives CAWTPGLNTEAFF. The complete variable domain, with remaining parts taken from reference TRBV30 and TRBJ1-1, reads SQTIHQWPATLVQPVGSPLSLECTVEGTSNPNLYWYRQAAGRGLQLLFYSVGIGQISSEVPQNLSASRPQDRQFILSSKKLLLSDSGFYLCAWTPGLNTEAFFGQGTRLTVV.

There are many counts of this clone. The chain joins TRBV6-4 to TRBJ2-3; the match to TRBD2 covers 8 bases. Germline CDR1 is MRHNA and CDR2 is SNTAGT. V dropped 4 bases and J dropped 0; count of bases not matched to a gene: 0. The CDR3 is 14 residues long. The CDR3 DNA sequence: TGTGCCAGCAGTGGCGGGAGGAGCACAGATACGCAGTATTTT. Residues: CASSGGRSTDTQYF.

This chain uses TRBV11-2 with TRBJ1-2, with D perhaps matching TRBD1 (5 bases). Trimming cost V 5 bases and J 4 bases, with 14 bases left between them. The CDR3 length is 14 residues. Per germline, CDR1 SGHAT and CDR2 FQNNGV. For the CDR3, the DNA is TGTGCCAGCAGCCTGACCCGACAGAGCTATGGCTACACCTTC. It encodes CASSLTRQSYGYTF.

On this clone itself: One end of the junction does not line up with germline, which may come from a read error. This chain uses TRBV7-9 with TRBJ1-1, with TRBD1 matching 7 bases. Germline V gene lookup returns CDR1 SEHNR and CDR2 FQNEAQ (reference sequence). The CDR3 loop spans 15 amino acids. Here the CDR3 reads CSSSLSGGGYTEAFF. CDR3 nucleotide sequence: TGTTCCAGCAGCTTATCGGGAGGGGGCTACACTGAAGCTTTCTTT.

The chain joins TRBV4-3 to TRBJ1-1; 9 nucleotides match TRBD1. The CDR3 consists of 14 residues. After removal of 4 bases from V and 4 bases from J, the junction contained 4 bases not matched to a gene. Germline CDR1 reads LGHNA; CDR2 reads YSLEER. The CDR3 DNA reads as TGCGCCAGCAGCCGGACAGGGGCGAGCACTGAAGCTTTCTTT. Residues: CASSRTGASTEAFF.

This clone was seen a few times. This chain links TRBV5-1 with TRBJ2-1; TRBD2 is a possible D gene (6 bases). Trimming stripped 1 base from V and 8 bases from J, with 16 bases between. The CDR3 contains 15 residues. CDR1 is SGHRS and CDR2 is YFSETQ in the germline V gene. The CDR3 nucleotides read TGCGCCAGCAGCTTGCCTACTAGCCGTCACGATGAGCAGTTCTTC. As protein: CASSLPTSRHDEQFF.

CDR3 nucleotides: TGTGCCAGCAGTTTCGGGGTGCCTATAAACGAGCAGTACTTC. Encoded protein: CASSFGVPINEQYF. The rearrangement joins TRBV27 to TRBJ2-7; a weak D match, TRBD2 (5 bases). Looked up from germline, CDR1 is MNHEY and CDR2 is SMNVEV (reference sequence). Between the trimmed V and J ends, which lost 3 bases and 5 bases, there was a span of 14 bases. The CDR3 loop spans 14 amino acids.

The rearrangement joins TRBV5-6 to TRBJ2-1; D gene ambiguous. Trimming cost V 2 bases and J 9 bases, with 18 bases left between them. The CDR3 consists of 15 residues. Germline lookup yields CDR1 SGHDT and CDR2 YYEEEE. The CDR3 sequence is CASSFTRHPNSEQFF. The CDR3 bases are TGTGCCAGCAGCTTTACGAGGCACCCCAATTCTGAGCAGTTCTTC.

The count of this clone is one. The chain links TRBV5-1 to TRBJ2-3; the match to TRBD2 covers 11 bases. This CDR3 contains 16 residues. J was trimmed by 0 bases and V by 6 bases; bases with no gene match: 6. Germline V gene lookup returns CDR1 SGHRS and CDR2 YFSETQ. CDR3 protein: CASTPTSGMSTDTQYF. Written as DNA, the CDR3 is TGCGCCAGCACTCCGACTAGCGGGATGAGCACAGATACGCAGTATTTT.

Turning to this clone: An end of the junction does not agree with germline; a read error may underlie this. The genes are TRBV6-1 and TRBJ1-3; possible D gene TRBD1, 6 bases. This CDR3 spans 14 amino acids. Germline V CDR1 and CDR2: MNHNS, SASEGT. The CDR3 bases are TGTGCCGGCAGTGTCTTAGGGGGAGGGAACACCATATATTTT. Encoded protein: CAGSVLGGGNTIYF.